These T cell receptor beta chains were read from a single sample in a study of T cells in Graves' hyperthyroidism and ophthalmopathy. MiXCR was run by TCRdb on the multiplex PCR reads, yielding one entry per CDR3 protein. The sample records approximately 510,000 distinct CDR3 sequences, under 25% being singletons. The sequenced material came from blood. The receptors originated from a man in his late teens or twenties with Graves' hyperthyroidism. CDR3s leave out the opening cysteine and the closing phenylalanine or tryptophan.

V	J	CDR3
TRBV2	TRBJ1-1	ASKWGRTSNTEAF
TRBV6-1	TRBJ1-2	ASSHMTDSTYGYT
TRBV28	TRBJ1-2	ASSFRQGYGYT
TRBV15	TRBJ1-1	ATSRDRLGMNTEAF
TRBV11-2	TRBJ1-2	ASSLDEQQGRHYGYT
TRBV28	TRBJ1-1	ASSLIQARRNTEAF
TRBV10-3	TRBJ2-7	AISDRDRAKNEQY
TRBV6-1	TRBJ2-4	ASSEVRTAKNIQY
TRBV6-1	TRBJ2-7	ASLYSVYEQY
TRBV4-1	TRBJ2-7	ASSLNTGETYEQY
TRBV18	TRBJ2-2	ASSQSQENTGELF
TRBV28	TRBJ2-7	ASGAGDEQY
TRBV12-3/TRBV12-4	TRBJ2-5	ASRFRGVKETQY
TRBV20-1	TRBJ2-5	SAPRGTLETQY
TRBV12-3/TRBV12-4	TRBJ1-6	ASSLGTVDNSPLH
TRBV2	TRBJ1-5	ASSPGQQRQPQH
TRBV19	TRBJ1-2	ASKEGARGYT
TRBV15	TRBJ2-5	ATSRELGTLGETQY
TRBV5-1	TRBJ2-5	ASNPFMDRGRSQETQY
TRBV11-1	TRBJ1-5	ASSPEPGGYGNQPQH
TRBV19	TRBJ1-5	ASSIDRTGWPQPQH
TRBV28	TRBJ1-1	ASSSYPDRGWERRAF
TRBV11-2	TRBJ2-7	ASSSTGGSWTYEQY
TRBV27	TRBJ1-1	ASSLSGGENTEAF
TRBV20-1	TRBJ2-1	SAERTDSYNEQF
TRBV9	TRBJ1-5	ASSARDSNQPQH
TRBV12-3/TRBV12-4	TRBJ1-2	ASRELPSPTNYGYT
TRBV12-3/TRBV12-4	TRBJ2-7	ASSLEGSYEQY
TRBV28	TRBJ2-4	ASRPKDRKNIQY
TRBV20-1	TRBJ1-5	SALGGSNQPQH
TRBV27	TRBJ1-5	ASSQTQGSGSNQPQH
TRBV6-2/TRBV6-3	TRBJ1-1	ATKTGGTEAC
TRBV9	TRBJ2-7	ASSVSGGNSEQY
TRBV5-1	TRBJ2-5	ASSFFPRGLAGQETQY